The 30 T cell receptor beta chains listed next were all sequenced from one sample in a study of blood T cell repertoires in COVID-19. This table comes from immunoSEQ multiplex PCR, and its TCRdb copy is limited to in-frame clones, with some not included. Found here are hundreds of thousands of clones, more than 80% of them singletons; the top ten hold about 1%. Material: PBMCs or T cells enriched from blood (not recorded which). The receptors come from a man aged 18 to 30 who had recovered from COVID-19.

Regarding this clone: Germline is not matched at one junction end, which may reflect a read error. V gene TRBV20-1 combines with J gene TRBJ2-3; 9 nucleotides line up with TRBD2. The germline V gene encodes CDR1 DFQATT and CDR2 SNEGSKA (reference sequence). CDR3 length: 11 residues. The CDR3 DNA sequence: TGCAGTGCCAAGAGCGGGGGGACGCCGTATTTT. Protein product: CSAKSGGTPYF.

The V gene is TRBV3-1 (or the pseudogene TRBV3-2), the J gene TRBJ1-4; 7 bases align to TRBD1. The V gene's germline CDR1 is LGHDT and CDR2 YNNKEL (reference sequence). V was clipped by 8 bases and J by 8 bases; unmatched bases: 2. This CDR3 is built from 11 residues. CDR3 sequence: CASLGQEKLFF. CDR3 nucleotide sequence: TGTGCCAGCTTGGGACAGGAAAAACTGTTTTTT.

This clone showed up just a few times. The chain combines TRBV23-1 with TRBJ1-2, with 9 bases fitting TRBD1. TRBV23-1 is an ORF, with its function uncertain. V lost 0 bases, J lost 8 bases, and 4 bases stayed unmatched. The CDR3 is made up of 14 amino acids. CDR3 region: CASSQSGDRDGYTF. The CDR3 bases are TGCGCCAGCAGTCAATCGGGGGACAGGGACGGCTACACCTTC.

The J gene is TRBJ1-6, the V gene TRBV5-5, with a tentative D call TRBD1 (5 bases). The CDR3 is made up of 14 amino acids. The ends were cut back, 0 bases at V and 10 bases at J, with 11 bases in the middle. Germline CDR1 reads SGHKS; CDR2 reads YYEKEE (reference sequence). CDR3 region: CASSLDQGWSPLHF. The DNA of the CDR3 is TGTGCCAGCAGCTTGGACCAGGGATGGTCACCCCTCCACTTT.

The rearrangement joins TRBV30 to TRBJ1-6; weak D call: TRBD1 (6 bases). The germline V and J ends were trimmed by 8 bases and 17 bases, with 16 bases remaining between them. The CDR3 is made up of 10 amino acids. CDR1 is GTSNPN, CDR2 SVGIG, per germline (reference sequence). DNA of the CDR3: TGTGCCGGGGGCCGGGATGACGTCCACTTT. It specifies CAGGRDDVHF.

This clone was found once. This sequence joins TRBV28 and TRBJ1-6, with TRBD1 as a possible D gene (6 bases). Deletions cut 5 bases from V and 9 bases from J, with 17 bases between. Germline V lookup: CDR1 MDHEN, CDR2 SYDVKM. This CDR3 spans 15 amino acids. CDR3 sequence: CASSTAAQGTSPLHF. The CDR3 DNA reads TGTGCCAGCAGTACGGCCGCACAGGGCACTTCACCCCTCCACTTT.

The chain carries TRBV14 and TRBJ2-1; D is unclear. The germline V and J ends were trimmed by 1 base and 4 bases, with 11 bases remaining between them. This CDR3 contains 15 residues. The germline V gene has CDR1 SGHDN and CDR2 FVKESK. Written as DNA, the CDR3 is TGTGCCAGCAGCCAAGCCAGAGGCCCGTACAATGAGCAGTTCTTC. This translates into CASSQARGPYNEQFF.

The chain uses TRBV6-5 and TRBJ1-2; D might be TRBD1 (6 bases). The CDR3 is 15 residues long. Trimming stripped 8 bases from V and 4 bases from J, with 20 bases between. CDR1 is MNHEY, CDR2 SVGAGI, per germline. DNA for the CDR3: TGTGCCAGCTCCCTAGAGCGTCAGGGGCCCTATGGCTACACCTTC. Its protein product is CASSLERQGPYGYTF.

This clone was seen only once. J is TRBJ2-5 and V is TRBV7-2; 11 bases match TRBD2. This CDR3 has 15 residues. V lost 5 bases, J lost 3 bases, and 5 bases stayed unmatched. Germline assignment: CDR1 SGHTA and CDR2 FQGNSA. The CDR3 nucleotides are TGTGCCAGCAGCCAGATGACTAGCGGGAAAGAGACCCAGTACTTC. Protein product: CASSQMTSGKETQYF.

The chain combines TRBV4-1 with TRBJ2-2, with 8 bases fitting TRBD1. CDR1 is MGHRA, CDR2 YSYEKL, per germline. V shed 0 bases, J shed 5 bases, and the junction held 8 bases outside the gene matches. This CDR3 spans 17 amino acids. The CDR3 region has the DNA TGCGCCAGCAGCCAAGACCCCCGGGACAGGAGGACCGGGGAGCTGTTTTTT. Protein: CASSQDPRDRRTGELFF.

V gene TRBV6-2 or TRBV6-3 combines with J gene TRBJ2-4; 15 bases align to TRBD2. The CDR3 contains 19 residues. The junction had 14 bases not matched to a gene; V was cut back by 2 bases and J by 9 bases. Germline CDR1 reads MNHEY; CDR2 reads SVGEGT. The CDR3: CASSYPTWTSGRAPGIQYF. The CDR3 nucleotides read TGTGCCAGCAGTTACCCTACTTGGACTAGCGGGAGGGCCCCGGGCATTCAGTACTTC.

The chain is built from TRBV9 and TRBJ2-3, with TRBD2 identical over 11 bases. Per germline, CDR1 SGDLS and CDR2 YYNGEE. There are 18 residues in the CDR3. Trimming at V came to 0 bases and at J to 3 bases, leaving 9 bases not matched to a gene. CDR3 residues: CASSVVALAGVGTDTQYF. CDR3 in DNA: TGTGCCAGCAGCGTAGTGGCACTAGCGGGAGTGGGTACAGATACGCAGTATTTT.

The count of this clone is one. The chain recombines TRBV24-1 with TRBJ1-5; 7 bases match TRBD1. V was clipped by 4 bases and J by 6 bases; unmatched bases: 11. CDR1 and CDR2 (germline): KGHDR, SFDVKD. The CDR3 is 16 amino acids. The CDR3 DNA follows: TGTGCCACCAGTGACTCCACAGGGGTAGAGTTTCAGCCCCAGCATTTT. Translating gives CATSDSTGVEFQPQHF.

V is TRBV5-1 and J is TRBJ2-3; no reliable D call. CDR1 and CDR2 (germline): SGHRS, YFSETQ. The CDR3 has 15 amino acids. Between the trimmed V and J ends, which lost 5 bases and 0 bases, there was a span of 13 bases. CDR3 region: CASSSRLTSTDTQYF. The CDR3 region has the DNA TGCGCCAGCAGTTCACGACTCACGAGCACAGATACGCAGTATTTT.

The rearrangement joins TRBV4-3 to TRBJ1-6; D is perhaps TRBD1 (5 bases). The germline V gene has CDR1 LGHNA and CDR2 YSLEER. The CDR3 loop spans 15 amino acids. Deletions cut 4 bases from V and 6 bases from J, with 13 bases between. CDR3 amino acids: CASSPWGEGNSPLHF. CDR3 nucleotide sequence: TGCGCCAGCAGCCCATGGGGGGAGGGTAATTCACCCCTCCACTTT.

This chain uses TRBV5-3 with TRBJ1-2; no clear D gene. TRBV5-3 counts as an open reading frame of uncertain function. Trimming shortened V by 4 bases and J by 3 bases, and 19 bases separated the two germline ends. The CDR3 runs to 16 residues. CDR3: CARSMPTGKTDYGYTF. The CDR3 coding sequence is TGTGCCAGAAGCATGCCGACCGGGAAGACCGACTATGGCTACACCTTC.

The chain carries TRBV4-2 and TRBJ2-1; possibly TRBD1 for D (5 bases). Germline-derived CDR1 and CDR2 are LGHNA and YNFKEQ. V was pared by 3 bases and J by 9 bases, with 21 bases between. The CDR3 is made up of 16 amino acids. The CDR3 is CASSQDPQGSTSEQFF. CDR3 bases: TGTGCCAGCAGCCAGGACCCCCAGGGTAGCACCAGTGAGCAGTTCTTC.

This clone was seen only once. The V and J genes are TRBV18 and TRBJ2-7; 7 bases align to TRBD2. The J call may be wrong; the DNA end is better matched by TRBJ2-1. Germline CDR1 KGHSH, CDR2 LQKENI. The CDR3 totals 16 residues. The CDR3 protein is CASSPRLADTYNEQFF. CDR3 coding DNA: TGTGCCAGCTCACCGCGTCTAGCGGACACCTACAATGAGCAGTTCTTC.

CDR3 protein: CAISDGGLNEKLFF. The CDR3 nucleotides read TGTGCCATCAGCGACGGGGGGCTTAATGAAAAACTGTTTTTT. This chain connects TRBV10-3 to TRBJ1-4; weak D call: TRBD1 (6 bases). Germline CDR1 reads ENHRY; CDR2 reads SYGVKD. The CDR3 consists of 14 residues. V lost 6 bases and J lost 4, with 12 bases in between.

V usage is TRBV18 and J usage is TRBJ2-7; D might be TRBD1 (6 bases). Trimming pared 2 bases from V and 2 bases from J, leaving 13 bases between. The CDR3 is 15 amino acids. Per the germline V gene, CDR1 is KGHSH and CDR2 is LQKENI. Written as DNA, the CDR3 is TGTGCCAGCTCACCAGGGGGCGCAAGGGCCTACGAGCAGTACTTC. It yields the protein CASSPGGARAYEQYF.

CDR3 nucleotides: TGTGCCATCCACACCGGGACAGCGATAACTAACTATGGCTACACCTTC. Translated, it gives CAIHTGTAITNYGYTF. The chain employs TRBV10-3 and TRBJ1-2; 7 nucleotides agree with TRBD1. Germline trimming cut 8 bases from V and 0 bases from J; bases unmatched to any gene: 12. Germline V lookup: CDR1 ENHRY, CDR2 SYGVKD. The CDR3 sequence is 16 residues long.

The V gene is TRBV19, the J gene TRBJ1-5; D is unclear. Trimming removed 3 bases from V and 3 bases from J, with 9 bases in between. The CDR3 extends over 14 amino acids. Looked up from germline, CDR1 is LNHDA and CDR2 is SQIVND (reference sequence). The DNA of the CDR3 is TGTGCCAGTAGTATCGGGTATAACAATCAGCCCCAGCATTTT. Its translation is CASSIGYNNQPQHF.

The chain employs TRBV19 and TRBJ2-7, with D maybe TRBD1 (6 bases). This CDR3 contains 14 residues. CDR1 and CDR2 (germline): LNHDA, SQIVND (reference sequence). V was cut by 4 bases and J by 6 bases, with 16 bases left in between. DNA for the CDR3: TGTGCCAGTAGTACCCCAGGGGTAGGCTCCGAGCAGTACTTC. Encoded protein: CASSTPGVGSEQYF.

The table lists this clone with a count of one. The chain recombines TRBV30 with TRBJ1-1; TRBD1 is a possible D gene (6 bases). The CDR3 contains 15 residues. The germline V gene has CDR1 GTSNPN and CDR2 SVGIG (reference sequence). Trimming removed 3 bases from V and 5 bases from J, with 19 bases in between. CDR3 loop: CAWRFLGGRRTEAFF. CDR3 DNA sequence: TGTGCCTGGAGATTTTTGGGGGGGCGGAGGACTGAAGCTTTCTTT.

The gene calls are TRBV28 and TRBJ2-3; 7 bases align to TRBD2. V trimming: 6 bases; J trimming: 2 bases; junction bases outside the gene matches: 5. The CDR3 extends over 14 amino acids. Germline loops: CDR1 MDHEN, CDR2 SYDVKM. In nucleotides, the CDR3 is TGTGCCAGCAGGGGAGGGACCGCCACAGATACGCAGTATTTT. This gives the protein CASRGGTATDTQYF.

This clone was recorded once. The rearrangement uses TRBV9 and TRBJ2-7; TRBD2 matches 14 bases. The V gene's germline CDR1 is SGDLS and CDR2 YYNGEE. The junction had 8 bases not matched to a gene; V was cut back by 4 bases and J by 5 bases. The CDR3 covers 16 residues. CDR3 sequence reads: CASSPPGLAGVNEQYF. Written as DNA, the CDR3 is TGTGCCAGCAGCCCCCCGGGACTAGCGGGAGTAAACGAGCAGTACTTC.

A few counts support this clone. This rearrangement joins TRBV10-3 to TRBJ1-1; no clear D gene. Germline-derived CDR1 and CDR2 are ENHRY and SYGVKD. V shed 6 bases and J shed 8 bases, with 13 bases lying between them. This CDR3 is built from 12 residues. The DNA of the CDR3 is TGTGCCATCAGAGCAGACCGGGAGGAAGCTTTCTTT. The encoded protein is CAIRADREEAFF.

The J gene is TRBJ1-2, the V gene TRBV5-8; 9 bases match TRBD1. The V and J ends lost 7 bases and 8 bases, in that order; junction bases with no gene match: 6. CDR3 length equals 12 residues. Looked up from germline, CDR1 is SGHTS and CDR2 is YDEGEE. The CDR3 bases are TGTGCCAGCGGGGACAGGGCTTGGGGCTACACCTTC. This sequence encodes CASGDRAWGYTF.

V usage is TRBV5-6 and J usage is TRBJ1-2, with 11 bases fitting TRBD1. J gave up 4 bases and V 5 bases, and 16 bases lay outside the gene matches. The CDR3 has 18 residues. Germline V gene sequence: CDR1 SGHDT, CDR2 YYEEEE. CDR3 residues: CASSYNMDRGRGVYGYTF. DNA for the CDR3: TGTGCCAGCAGTTACAACATGGACAGGGGGCGCGGCGTCTATGGCTACACCTTC.

The chain carries TRBV5-1 and TRBJ2-2; D might be TRBD1 (6 bases). Deletions cut 4 bases from V and 7 bases from J, with 14 bases between. The V gene's germline CDR1 is SGHRS and CDR2 YFSETQ. The CDR3 has 14 residues. CDR3 sequence reads: CASSAQGEVGELFF. CDR3 in DNA: TGCGCCAGCAGCGCACAGGGAGAGGTCGGGGAGCTGTTTTTT.